The present entry profiles one T cell receptor (beta chain) with its context. The antigen is not known. The source of the sample is a study of Ad26.COV2.S vaccination and SARS-CoV-2 variants. Turning to the study itself: Sample donor was a member of the COV1001 Ad26.COV2.S trial arm.

Stated treatment: 19 received Ad26.COV2.S at low or high dose, single or two shots; roughly five received placebo; per-sample allocation not given. Material that was analyzed had been drawn on day 63 after the first vaccine or placebo injection. Whole-study findings and limits: In vaccinated individuals, spike-specific CD8+ and CD4+ T cell responses reportedly displayed substantial breadth. Possible underestimation of total T cell responses by the TCR breadth and depth analyses was noted. Similar non-spike TCR breadth was seen in vaccine and placebo recipients.

The CDR3 is made up of 20 amino acids. Germline loops: CDR1 LNHDA, CDR2 SQIVND (reference sequence). Trimming took 5 bases from V and 2 from J; bases not matched to a gene: 13. Clones were sequenced by immunoSEQ multiplex PCR, and TCRdb holds only the in-frame ones, with some missing. The table has about 400,000 clones, over 75% seen once. This TCR came from a person between 18 and 65 years old who received the Ad26.COV2.S COVID-19 vaccine or a placebo. The genes are TRBV19 and TRBJ2-3; 16 bases align to TRBD2. Sequencing was performed on peripheral blood, taken in a trial of Ad26.COV2.S vaccine versus placebo. This CDR3 is CASSLRAPGTSGRATDTQYF. The CDR3, as DNA: TGTGCCAGTAGTCTACGGGCGCCCGGGACTAGCGGGAGGGCCACAGATACGCAGTATTTT.